The 16 T cell receptor beta chains below were found in one sample sequenced in a study of blood T cell repertoires in COVID-19. Measured with immunoSEQ multiplex PCR; TCRdb has only the in-frame clones, and not every one. The data hold 72,000 or so clones, with roughly 80% observed a single time. Source material: peripheral blood. The receptor set was obtained from a man aged 65-85 years who had recovered from COVID-19.

This chain joins TRBV7-9 and TRBJ2-5; D possibly corresponds to TRBD2 (5 bases). The V end was cut by 4 bases, the J end by 1 base, with 10 bases between. The V gene's germline CDR1 is SEHNR and CDR2 FQNEAQ (reference sequence). This CDR3 is 14 amino acids long. CDR3 in DNA: TGTGCCAGCAGCTCCCGAAGCGGCCAAGAGACCCAGTACTTC. Encoded protein: CASSSRSGQETQYF.

This clone was seen a single time. The chain uses TRBV5-4 and TRBJ2-4; D possibly corresponds to TRBD1 (6 bases). This CDR3 has 15 residues. The V gene's germline CDR1 is SGHNT and CDR2 YYREEE (reference sequence). V dropped 1 base and J dropped 2 bases, with 10 bases sitting between them. For the CDR3, the DNA is TGTGCCAGCAGCTTGTTAACAGGGACCAAAAACATTCAGTACTTC. It translates to CASSLLTGTKNIQYF.

The V gene is TRBV5-4, the J gene TRBJ2-5; 8 nucleotides agree with TRBD2. CDR1 is SGHNT, CDR2 YYREEE, per germline (reference sequence). J gave up 2 bases and V 3 bases, and 9 bases lay outside the gene matches. This CDR3 spans 16 amino acids. CDR3 nucleotide sequence: TGTGCCAGCAGCTGGAAGACTAGCGAACTGCAAGAGACCCAGTACTTC. This sequence encodes CASSWKTSELQETQYF.

Only a few counts were recorded for this clone. The chain recombines TRBV12-5 with TRBJ1-1, with 9 bases aligning to TRBD1. J was trimmed by 1 base and V by 5 bases; bases with no gene match: 8. Germline V lookup: CDR1 LGHNT, CDR2 FRNRAP. This CDR3 contains 16 residues. The CDR3 region is CASGAGQGVRNTEAFF. The CDR3 nucleotides are TGTGCTAGTGGTGCGGGACAGGGAGTGAGGAACACTGAAGCTTTCTTT.

This chain connects TRBV18 to TRBJ1-1; possible D gene TRBD1, 6 bases. Germline V gene sequence: CDR1 KGHSH, CDR2 LQKENI. The ends were cut back, 3 bases at V and 1 base at J, with 9 bases in the middle. The CDR3 is 14 residues long. In DNA, the CDR3 is TGTGCCAGCTCACCTCCGGGACAGAACACTGAAGCTTTCTTT. It specifies CASSPPGQNTEAFF. The whole variable domain, remainder taken from reference TRBV18 and TRBJ1-1, is NAGVMQNPRHLVRRRGQEARLRCSPMKGHSHVYWYRQLPEEGLKFMVYLQKENIIDESGMPKERFSAEFPKEGPSILRIQQVVRGDSAAYFCASSPPGQNTEAFFGQGTRLTVV.

The genes are TRBV19 and TRBJ2-7, with 9 bases that match TRBD2. The CDR3 is 15 amino acids. Unmatched junction bases numbered 8, after V lost 6 bases and J lost 2 bases. CDR1 and CDR2 from the germline V gene are LNHDA and SQIVND (reference sequence). For the CDR3, the DNA is TGTGCCAGTAGCACAAATAGCGGGGGACCCTACGAGCAGTACTTC. Protein: CASSTNSGGPYEQYF.

The chain combines TRBV9 with TRBJ2-7, with 8 bases aligning to TRBD1. From germline, CDR1 is SGDLS and CDR2 YYNGEE. J gave up 2 bases and V 4 bases, and 5 bases lay outside the gene matches. The CDR3 is 14 amino acids. In nucleotides, the CDR3 is TGTGCCAGCAGCCCGACAGGGGCCGCCTACGAGCAGTACTTC. This translates into CASSPTGAAYEQYF.

CDR3 bases: TGTGCCAGCAGCCCAACAGACTACGAGCAGTACTTC. It is translated as CASSPTDYEQYF. V is TRBV7-9 and J is TRBJ2-7; no clear D gene. Trimming stripped 5 bases from V and 3 bases from J, with 8 bases between. The germline gives CDR1 SEHNR, CDR2 FQNEAQ (reference sequence). This CDR3 is built from 12 residues.

This clone was detected only once. The gene calls are TRBV11-2 and TRBJ2-3; 10 bases agree with TRBD1. The junction had 2 bases not matched to a gene; V was cut back by 6 bases and J by 5 bases. The CDR3 contains 13 residues. Germline loops: CDR1 SGHAT, CDR2 FQNNGV. As DNA, the CDR3 is TGTGCCAGCAGGGGACAGGGGCAAGATACGCAGTATTTT. Protein: CASRGQGQDTQYF. The full variable domain, completed using reference TRBV11-2 and TRBJ2-3, is EAGVAQSPRYKIIEKRQSVAFWCNPISGHATLYWYQQILGQGPKLLIQFQNNGVVDDSQLPKDRFSAERLKGVDSTLKIQPAKLEDSAVYLCASRGQGQDTQYFGPGTRLTVL.

This clone came up once. The chain couples TRBV24-1 to TRBJ1-4, with a weak D call TRBD1 (5 bases). V gave up 4 bases and J gave up 7 bases, with 15 bases separating them. Germline V gene data show CDR1 as KGHDR and CDR2 as SFDVKD. The CDR3 is made up of 15 amino acids. The CDR3 coding sequence is TGTGCCACCAGTGACCAGGGACTCGCCGGTGAAAAACTGTTTTTT. Protein sequence: CATSDQGLAGEKLFF.

The chain is built from TRBV7-8 and TRBJ1-2; D might be TRBD1 (5 bases). With 1 base removed from V and 1 base from J, the gap between germline ends came to 13 bases. In germline, CDR1 is SGHVS, CDR2 FQNEAQ. The CDR3 covers 16 residues. For the CDR3, the DNA is TGTGCCAGCAGCTTAGTGGGAGGGGAGGATAACTATGGCTACACCTTC. Amino acids: CASSLVGGEDNYGYTF.

This rearrangement joins TRBV6-2 or TRBV6-3 to TRBJ1-2; D call uncertain. CDR1 MNHEY and CDR2 SVGEGT come from the germline V gene. Trimming removed 4 bases at V and 5 bases at J, with 14 bases between. The CDR3 consists of 14 residues. The CDR3 DNA sequence: TGTGCCAGCAGTTCCACGGTAGAGGATTATGGCTACACCTTC. Encoded protein: CASSSTVEDYGYTF.

In DNA, the CDR3 is TGTGCCAGCAGCCCCCCGACAGGGGGCACCGGGGAGCTGTTTTTT. It codes for CASSPPTGGTGELFF. The rearrangement uses TRBV3-1 (or the pseudogene TRBV3-2) and TRBJ2-2, with 9 nucleotides matching TRBD1. Germline CDR1 LGHDT, CDR2 YNNKEL (reference sequence). This CDR3 has 15 residues. V dropped 4 bases and J dropped 4; count of bases not matched to a gene: 4.

V and J are TRBV5-1 and TRBJ1-2, with unresolved D. This CDR3 has 15 residues. The ends were cut back, 3 bases at V and 3 bases at J, with 15 bases in the middle. Germline V gene lookup returns CDR1 SGHRS and CDR2 YFSETQ. In DNA, the CDR3 is TGCGCCAGCAGCTCAAACTCCGGGAGTCACTATGGCTACACCTTC. It specifies CASSSNSGSHYGYTF.

The chain is built from TRBV18 and TRBJ2-2, with 12 bases lining up with TRBD2. This CDR3 region has 18 residues. Germline loops: CDR1 KGHSH, CDR2 LQKENI. Trimming cost V 3 bases and J 5 bases; bases outside gene matches: 10. CDR3 sequence (DNA): TGTGCCAGCTCACCTTCCGCTGAACTAGCGGGAGGAACCGGGGAGCTGTTTTTT. This codes for CASSPSAELAGGTGELFF.

The table lists this clone with a count of one. The chain joins TRBV7-8 to TRBJ1-4, with 7 bases matching TRBD1. Per the germline V gene, CDR1 is SGHVS and CDR2 is FQNEAQ. The junction had 12 bases not matched to a gene; V was cut back by 5 bases and J by 0 bases. The CDR3 length is 18 residues. CDR3 protein: CASSPRDSQPSTNEKLFF. CDR3 bases: TGTGCCAGCAGCCCCCGGGACAGCCAACCTTCAACTAATGAAAAACTGTTTTTT.